The clone carrying this TCR beta chain was detected only a few times. Its antigen is currently unknown. Germline CDR1 and CDR2: LNHDA and SQIVND (reference sequence). V shed 0 bases and J shed 4 bases, with 12 bases lying between them. The CDR3 runs to 15 residues. This specimen belongs to a study of cytomegalovirus exposure and HLA in healthy donors. Primers: 60 Vbeta forward and 13 Jbeta reverse. Sequencing was performed with immunoSEQ multiplex PCR; in TCRdb, only in-frame clones are kept and a portion is missing. Here the sample spans 95,000 to 100,000 clones, 65% to 85% being singletons. Regarding the study as a whole: Apparent HLA restriction characterized most CMV-associated TCR beta chains in a later analysis. The listing of 150 to 200 TCR beta chains classed them as cytomegalovirus-associated. Later, an analysis showed that TCR beta chains associated with HLA were more clonally expanded than others that were equally common. It was likely that a cluster of highly shared sequence variants was a sequencing artifact.

This TCR was sampled from a middle-aged woman in good health and CMV-seronegative. This chain connects TRBV19 to TRBJ2-5; D might be TRBD1 (6 bases). The sample was PBMCs. The CDR3 DNA is TGTGCCAGTAGTATAGATGCAGGGGCTACAGAGACCCAGTACTTC. Protein sequence: CASSIDAGATETQYF.